A single sample gave rise to the 8 T cell receptor beta chains below, sequenced in a study of blood T cell repertoires in COVID-19. The table came from immunoSEQ multiplex PCR; TCRdb's copy has only in-frame clones and leaves some out. The sample yields about 250,000 clones, 90% seen once. Sequencing was carried out using peripheral blood. The receptors derive from a woman aged 60 to 75 with COVID-19, enrolled during active disease.

The chain employs TRBV12-5 and TRBJ1-1; no firm D call. This CDR3 is built from 13 residues. Trimming took 6 bases from V and 0 from J, leaving 8 bases between them. CDR1 is LGHNT, CDR2 FRNRAP, per germline. The CDR3 here is CASGATMNTEAFF. CDR3 sequence (DNA): TGTGCTAGTGGCGCTACGATGAACACTGAAGCTTTCTTT.

CDR3 sequence: CSVPGTGPRMGGYTF. CDR3 bases: TGCAGCGTGCCCGGGACAGGGCCTAGAATGGGTGGCTACACCTTC. V is TRBV29-1 and J is TRBJ1-2; 9 nucleotides match TRBD1. The CDR3 covers 15 residues. Losses at the gene ends were 6 bases for V and 7 bases for J; bases not matched to a gene: 15. In germline, CDR1 is SQVTM, CDR2 ANQGSEA.

The chain links TRBV7-9 to TRBJ2-3; 8 bases align to TRBD1. This CDR3 is 19 amino acids long. The V gene end was trimmed by 4 bases and the J gene end by 3 bases; junction bases not matched to a gene: 18. The germline V gene encodes CDR1 SEHNR and CDR2 FQNEAQ (reference sequence). The CDR3: CASSSGQGSTGRRTDTQYF. For the CDR3, the DNA is TGTGCCAGCAGCTCAGGACAGGGAAGTACGGGACGGAGGACAGATACGCAGTATTTT.

J is TRBJ1-4 and V is TRBV5-6; D remains ambiguous. The CDR3 runs 13 residues. V was cut by 1 base and J by 8 bases, with 9 bases left in between. Germline V gene data show CDR1 as SGHDT and CDR2 as YYEEEE. CDR3 region: CASSLSLMEKLFF. For the CDR3, the DNA is TGTGCCAGCAGCTTGTCCCTAATGGAAAAACTGTTTTTT.

This chain uses TRBV4-3 with TRBJ2-7, with 7 bases fitting TRBD1. Looked up from germline, CDR1 is LGHNA and CDR2 is YSLEER. CDR3 length: 17 residues. Germline trimming cut 0 bases from V and 1 base from J; bases unmatched to any gene: 9. CDR3 nucleotides: TGCGCCAGCAGCCAAGACCTAGGGGGCGCAGGATCCTACGAGCAGTACTTC. This sequence encodes CASSQDLGGAGSYEQYF.

The gene calls are TRBV11-3 and TRBJ2-1, with D perhaps TRBD1 (7 bases). The germline V gene encodes CDR1 SGHNT and CDR2 YENEEA. CDR3 size: 16 residues. The V end was cut by 5 bases, the J end by 1 base, with 15 bases between. The CDR3 loop reads CASSAGGTSSYNEQFF. The CDR3 bases are TGTGCCAGCAGCGCAGGGGGGACTTCGTCCTACAATGAGCAGTTCTTC. Variable domain in full (rest from reference TRBV11-3 and TRBJ2-1): EAGVVQSPRYKIIEKKQPVAFWCNPISGHNTLYWYLQNLGQGPELLIRYENEEAVDDSQLPKDRFSAERLKGVDSTLKIQPAELGDSAVYLCASSAGGTSSYNEQFFGPGTRLTVL.

The gene calls are TRBV5-5 and TRBJ1-2; 7 bases align to TRBD1. CDR3 length equals 14 residues. V gave up 0 bases and J gave up 8 bases; unmatched junction bases: 7. CDR1 is SGHKS and CDR2 is YYEKEE in the germline V gene (reference sequence). This CDR3 is CASSLGQGLGGYTF. The CDR3 DNA reads TGTGCCAGCAGCTTGGGACAGGGCCTCGGCGGCTACACCTTC.

The chain is built from TRBV3-1 (or the pseudogene TRBV3-2) and TRBJ2-7, with 8 bases that match TRBD1. J lost 5 bases, V lost 3 bases, and 3 bases had no gene match. Germline CDR1 LGHDT, CDR2 YNNKEL (reference sequence). The CDR3 loop spans 13 amino acids. In DNA, the CDR3 is TGTGCCAGCAGCCATCCCAGGGGGCACGAGCAGTACTTC. Protein product: CASSHPRGHEQYF.